Below, one T cell receptor beta chain is given with its context. Its antigen is undetermined. Primers: 60 Vbeta forward and 13 Jbeta reverse. Original handling: Later work found around 72 million unique TCR beta chains, with roughly 11 million shared. The assay was immunoSEQ multiplex PCR, and TCRdb's table has in-frame clones only and misses some. That table gives V, J and clone size, and the DNA gave D and trimming. The sample shows some 180,000 clones, around four fifths of them seen only once. CDR1 and CDR2 (germline): SGDLS, YYNGEE. V was pared by 3 bases and J by 3 bases, with 19 bases between. CDR3 size: 17 residues. The record originates from a study of cytomegalovirus exposure and HLA in healthy donors. Broader study findings: The study dropped some indistinguishable V segments, TRBV6-2 and TRBV6-3 among them.

The TCR was taken from a woman aged 30 to 39 in good health and CMV-seronegative. Sequencing was carried out using PBMCs. The genes are TRBV9 and TRBJ1-3, with a tentative D call TRBD1 (5 bases). This chain's CDR3 is CASSEGLRGTSGNTIYF. In DNA, the CDR3 is TGTGCCAGCAGCGAGGGTCTTAGGGGTACGAGTGGAAACACCATATATTTT.